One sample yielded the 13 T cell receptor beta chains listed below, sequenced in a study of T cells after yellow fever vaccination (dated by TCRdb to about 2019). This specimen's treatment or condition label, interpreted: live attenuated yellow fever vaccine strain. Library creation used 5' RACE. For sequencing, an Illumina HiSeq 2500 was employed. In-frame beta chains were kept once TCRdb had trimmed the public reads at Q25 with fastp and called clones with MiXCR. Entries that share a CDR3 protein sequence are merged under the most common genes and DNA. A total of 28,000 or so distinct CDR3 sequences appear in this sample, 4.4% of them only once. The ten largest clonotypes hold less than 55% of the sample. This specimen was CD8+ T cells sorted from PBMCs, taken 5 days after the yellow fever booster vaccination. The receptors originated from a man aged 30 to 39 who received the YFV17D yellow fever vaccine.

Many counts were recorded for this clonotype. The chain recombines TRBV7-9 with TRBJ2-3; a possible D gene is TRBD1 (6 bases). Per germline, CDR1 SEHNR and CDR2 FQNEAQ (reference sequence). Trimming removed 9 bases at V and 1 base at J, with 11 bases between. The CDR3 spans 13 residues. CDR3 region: CASGDKGTDTQYF. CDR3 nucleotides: TGTGCCAGTGGGGACAAAGGCACAGATACGCAGTATTTT.

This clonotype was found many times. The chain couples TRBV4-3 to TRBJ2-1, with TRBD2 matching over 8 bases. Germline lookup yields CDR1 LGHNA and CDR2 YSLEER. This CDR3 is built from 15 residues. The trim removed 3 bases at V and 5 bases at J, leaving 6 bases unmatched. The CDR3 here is CASSQPGLGDNEQFF. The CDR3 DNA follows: TGCGCCAGCAGCCAGCCGGGACTAGGGGACAATGAGCAGTTCTTC.

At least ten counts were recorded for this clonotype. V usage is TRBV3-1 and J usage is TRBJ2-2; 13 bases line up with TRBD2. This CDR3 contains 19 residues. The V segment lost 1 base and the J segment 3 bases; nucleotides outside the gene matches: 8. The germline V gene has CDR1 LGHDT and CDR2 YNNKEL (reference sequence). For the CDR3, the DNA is TGTGCCAGCAGCCAAGCAACTAGCGGGGGGGACTTCGACACCGGGGAGCTGTTTTTT. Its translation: CASSQATSGGDFDTGELFF.

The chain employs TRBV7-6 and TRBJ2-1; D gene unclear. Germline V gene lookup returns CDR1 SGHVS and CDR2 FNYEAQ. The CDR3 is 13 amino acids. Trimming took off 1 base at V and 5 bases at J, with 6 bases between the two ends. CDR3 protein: CASSLGRDNEQFF. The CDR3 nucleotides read TGTGCCAGCAGCTTAGGCCGGGACAATGAGCAGTTCTTC.

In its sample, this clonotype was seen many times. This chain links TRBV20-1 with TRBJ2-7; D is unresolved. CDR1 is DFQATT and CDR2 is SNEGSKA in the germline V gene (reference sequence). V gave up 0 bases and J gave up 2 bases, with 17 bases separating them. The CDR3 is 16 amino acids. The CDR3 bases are TGCAGTGCTAGAGATGTAGGTTCACACAGTACCTACGAGCAGTACTTC. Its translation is CSARDVGSHSTYEQYF.

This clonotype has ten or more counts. CDR3 nucleotides: TGCAGTATCAATCCTCCCTTGGACGGAGACTATGGCTACACCTTC. It translates to CSINPPLDGDYGYTF. The chain carries TRBV29-1 and TRBJ1-2; D not certain. Germline CDR1 reads SQVTM; CDR2 reads ANQGSEA. CDR3 length: 15 amino acids.

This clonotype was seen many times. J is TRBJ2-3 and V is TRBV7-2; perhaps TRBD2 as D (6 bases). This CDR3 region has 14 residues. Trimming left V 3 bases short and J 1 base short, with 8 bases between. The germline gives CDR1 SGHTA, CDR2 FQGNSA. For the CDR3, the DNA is TGTGCCAGCAGCTTTTTAGCGGGCACAGATACGCAGTATTTT. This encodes CASSFLAGTDTQYF.

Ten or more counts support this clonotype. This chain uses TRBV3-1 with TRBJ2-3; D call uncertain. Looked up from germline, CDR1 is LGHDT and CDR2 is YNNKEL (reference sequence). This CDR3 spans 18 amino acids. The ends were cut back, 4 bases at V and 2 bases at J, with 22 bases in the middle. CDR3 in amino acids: CASSPLFPSDTHTDTQYF. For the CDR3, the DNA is TGTGCCAGCAGCCCCCTTTTCCCCAGCGACACACACACAGATACGCAGTATTTT.

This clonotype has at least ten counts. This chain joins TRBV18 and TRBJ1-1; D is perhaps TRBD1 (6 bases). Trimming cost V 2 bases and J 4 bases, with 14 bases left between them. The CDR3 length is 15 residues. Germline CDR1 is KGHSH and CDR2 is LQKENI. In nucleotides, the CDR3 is TGTGCCAGCTCACCAGCCGGACAGTACGGCACTGAAGCTTTCTTT. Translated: CASSPAGQYGTEAFF.

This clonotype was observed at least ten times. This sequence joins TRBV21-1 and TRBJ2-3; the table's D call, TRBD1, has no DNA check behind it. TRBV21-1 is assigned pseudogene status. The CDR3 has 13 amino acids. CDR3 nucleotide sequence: TGTGCCGTTCAGGGGCCTAGCACAGATACGCAGTATTTT. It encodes CAVQGPSTDTQYF.

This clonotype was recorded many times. The CDR3 region has the DNA TGCGCCAGCAGCCAAGTATTGGGGGCGATTGGCTACACCTTC. Translated: CASSQVLGAIGYTF. This sequence joins TRBV4-3 and TRBJ1-2; tentatively, D is TRBD1 (6 bases). This CDR3 contains 14 residues. Trimming pared 1 base from V and 7 bases from J, leaving 13 bases between. Germline CDR1 LGHNA, CDR2 YSLEER.

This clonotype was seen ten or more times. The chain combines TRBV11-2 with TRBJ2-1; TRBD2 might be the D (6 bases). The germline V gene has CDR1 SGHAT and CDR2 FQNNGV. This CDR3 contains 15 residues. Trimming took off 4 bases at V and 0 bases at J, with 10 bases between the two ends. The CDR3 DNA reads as TGTGCCAGCAGCTGGGGGGACTCCTCCTACAATGAGCAGTTCTTC. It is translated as CASSWGDSSYNEQFF.

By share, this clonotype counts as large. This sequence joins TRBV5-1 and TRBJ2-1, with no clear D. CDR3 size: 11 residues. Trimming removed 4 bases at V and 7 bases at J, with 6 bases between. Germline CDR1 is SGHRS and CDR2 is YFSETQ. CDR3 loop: CASSGRNEQFF. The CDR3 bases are TGCGCCAGCAGCGGGCGAAATGAGCAGTTCTTC.